This T cell receptor (beta chain) was identified in a study of cytomegalovirus exposure and HLA in healthy donors (dated 2017 in TCRdb). About the investigation overall: An earlier analysis of roughly 500 of the donors reported about 300 Gb of sequence data and 95 million to 140 million unique TCR beta sequences obtained from around 170 million T cells. Roughly 300 gigabases of sequencing data and approximately 80 million unique TCR sequences were included in an early release covering about 620 HLA-typed donors. In a later analysis, previously published TCR beta repertoires from roughly 710 donors were re-analyzed and high-resolution HLA genotyping was added so that TCR occurrence patterns could be studied. Four to six DR-DQ haplotypes were handled as single units for association and clustering because linkage in the cohort was strong. Besides the first cohort of 550 to 750 subjects, a separate validation cohort made up of roughly 120 different subjects was used. In the later analysis, no new phenotypic data were used to find candidate immune exposures; instead, reliance was placed on TCR beta sequences and their occurrence across donors. Typing coverage varied by locus: roughly 629-640 donors for A, B, C, DRB1 and DQB1; approximately 560 for DQA1; more than 600 for DPA1; under 490 for DPB1. The genetic ancestry cluster associated with self-reported Caucasian donors included over 80% of the 300 to 400 genotyped donors. All discovery cohort repertoires had been generated on a single sequencing platform. To decide whether each TCR beta V gene segment behaved as functional or pseudogenic, an earlier analysis of nearly 600 of the donors relied on high-throughput TCR beta sequencing. Across some 400 genotyped donors of the cohort, an average of 235,054 unique TCR beta nucleotide sequences per donor were sequenced, and 15% to 20% of those sequences were non-productive. To predict cytomegalovirus infection status, the study brought together high-throughput TCR immunosequencing, statistical association of individual TCRs with disease status, and machine learning. The T cell repertoires of 550 to 850 subjects were profiled by immunosequencing and related to cytomegalovirus serostatus. A later genetic analysis took genome-wide SNP genotypes for about 55% of the 666 donors and used that subset as a discovery cohort. The study aimed to test whether cataloging public T cell receptors could reveal signatures of past pathogen exposure. Class I and class II HLA loci were covered by the typing at four-digit resolution. Alongside the repertoire data, information on donor age, sex, ethnicity and CMV serostatus was compiled. What the research found in general, with its limitations: In this cohort, only TCR beta chains were sequenced, and detectable features were limited by the absence of alpha or paired-chain data. A few of the identified cytomegalovirus-associated TCR beta chains were confirmed in vitro to be specific for cytomegalovirus antigens. In a later analysis, the rate of TCR association differed among HLA loci, with DRB1 alleles having the most associated TCRs and HLA-C alleles having the fewest. A further reported finding was that TCR beta sequences accurately predicted the HLA-A and HLA-B alleles for most subjects in the first cohort. Immune exposure information for the cohort was limited to CMV serostatus. A later genetic analysis reported fewer N-insertions in productive TCRs among donors in an Asian-associated ancestry cluster than the 666-donor mean. About 15 rarely observed V segments, including chromosome 9 orphons, were excluded from the earlier analysis of some 590 of the donors because counts were too low. While some public TCRs were present in many individuals, most TCR sequences turned up only very rarely across donors. Several of the top co-occurrence clusters appeared to be linked to parvovirus B19, influenza, CMV and Epstein-Barr virus, according to a later analysis. The presence/absence analyses assumed that sequencing depth was roughly uniform across donors, and that assumption may not be true. Compared with equally common non-associated chains, HLA-associated TCR beta chains in a later analysis were more clonally expanded and had lower generation probabilities. Broadly in line with IMGT annotations, most TCR beta V segments showed up in productive rearrangements about 90% or about 30% of the time in an earlier analysis of 450 to 600 of the donors. The authors suggested that the approach could potentially be generalized to other disease states and immunological phenotypes. In the study, roughly 160 TCR beta chains were listed as associated with cytomegalovirus. When HLA alleles, especially DR and DQ, strongly co-occurred, TCR associations were difficult to assign to individual alleles. Cytomegalovirus status was reported to be diagnosed by the classifier with high specificity and sensitivity in both the original and validation cohorts. At a false discovery rate of 0.05, a later analysis linked under 20,000 TCR beta sequences to specific HLA alleles. Because HLA typing was unavailable for some donors at each locus, only the typed subset was used in association tests. Correlated functional status among segregating V segments might reflect linkage disequilibrium, but an unknown experimental factor could not be ruled out. A cluster of highly shared sequence variants was judged likely to be a technical artifact of the sequencing pipeline. According to a later analysis, most CMV-associated TCR beta chains appeared to be HLA-restricted, and the HLA associations seemed to be driven largely by CMV exposure. In a later genetic analysis, a missense DCLRE1C variant was associated with V-gene and J-gene trimming of TCR beta chains, and the association was replicated in an independent cohort. The 87-base-pair reads could not distinguish some IMGT-functional V segments, including TRBV6-2 and TRBV6-3, so those segments were excluded.

Libraries were constructed by the immunoSEQ multiplex PCR assay. For the multiplex PCR, a mixture combining 60 forward primers for TCR Vbeta segments and 13 reverse primers for TCR Jbeta segments was used. The CDR3 region of rearranged TCR beta genes was amplified from genomic DNA with a multiplex PCR assay. On the Illumina HiSeq System, the amplified TCR beta libraries were sequenced as 87-base-pair reads. As for the original processing: A later analysis tallied tens of millions of unique TCR beta chains across the 666 repertoires, and approximately 9.9 million of those chains were shared by two or more donors. Raw reads were error-corrected and collapsed into unique sequences with a nearest-neighbor algorithm that merged closely related sequences to remove PCR and sequencing errors. To assign V, D and J gene segments, CDR3 sequences were aligned to IMGT reference sequences. For a sequence to be retained, at least a six-nucleotide match to both a V gene segment and a J gene segment was required. A rearrangement was called productive if the CDR3 had no stop codons and remained in frame with V and J, and every other rearrangement was called non-productive. CDR3 was defined according to IMGT convention as the region running from the second conserved V-encoded cysteine to the conserved J-encoded phenylalanine. Sequences without an unambiguous match to a single V gene segment were excluded from the earlier analysis of about 600 of the donors. In an earlier analysis of 587 of the donors, a V segment was called functional when productive rearrangements were above 56.7%, and segregating when the standard deviation between donors exceeded 5%. A statistical classification framework was developed to diagnose cytomegalovirus status using the catalog of TCR beta chain sequences. A later analysis assigned V and J genes by comparing TCR nucleotide sequences with IMGT/GENE-DB human TR gene sequences. The TCRdist pipeline was used in a later analysis to assign CDR3 sequences and most-parsimonious VDJ recombination scenarios. In a later analysis, each TCR beta chain was defined by its CDR3 amino acid sequence together with its V-gene family, and reads lacking a unique V-gene family were excluded. A later analysis removed several hundred highly shared, low-generation-probability nucleotide sequences to deal with suspected cross-contamination and a sequencing artifact. A later analysis calculated a clonal expansion index for each public chain from normalized within-repertoire ranks of inferred template counts. In a later analysis, generation probabilities were computed with a VDJ recombination model fitted to out-of-frame rearrangements, and the resulting probabilities were checked against IGoR. In a later analysis, hypergeometric tests were used to score TCR-TCR, TCR-HLA and TCR-CMV co-occurrence, with a repertoire-size bias correction applied to TCR pairs. False discovery rates were estimated in a later analysis by permuting HLA or CMV assignments 20 times. In a later analysis, co-occurring TCRs were grouped using DBSCAN, with TCRdist sequence similarity added in when clustering inside HLA-allele-positive subsets. Repertoires with fewer than 30,000 or more than 120,000 public chains were left out of co-occurrence clustering, as were four to six repertoires with anomalous nucleotide sharing. Here the immuneACCESS table is served through TCRdb, limited to in-frame sequences with V and J called. Missing clones are a known gap in these copies; in checked studies unresolved V genes cover under half, and the rest lacks a known reason. The DNA gave D and trimming, while V, J and clone size come from that table. Here the sample has about 150,000 clones; around 86% occur a single time. Jointly, the top ten make up about 8.1% of the sample.

Comments on this clone: There is no known antigen for this receptor. No much larger clone is present one base from it, and per-base qualities are unavailable.

Reading from cysteine to phenylalanine, the CDR3 counts 13 amino acids. CDR3 DNA only is kept here, 39 bases in frame from base 1. CDR1 LGHNA and CDR2 YSLEER were looked up in the germline V gene. Deletion took 3 bases off V and 5 bases off J, with a span of 11 bases between the germline ends. The cohort consisted of some 730 healthy bone marrow donors. All cohort members were sampled while nominally healthy, although unrecorded immune exposures were likely present. The donor was CMV seropositive and belonged to the group of more than 250 seropositive cohort members. A peripheral blood sample was collected from each donor, and TCR beta sequencing was performed on peripheral blood mononuclear cells. Genomic DNA extraction from the blood cell samples was performed with the Qiagen DNeasy Blood Extraction Kit.

This TCR was sampled from a woman between 50 and 59 years old in good health and CMV-seropositive. Material: PBMCs. The V gene is TRBV4-3 and the J gene is TRBJ2-7; the D gene is possibly TRBD1, with 5 bases matching. The DNA sequence reads TGCGCCAGCAGCCAGGAGATCAGGGACGAGCAGTACTTC. The resulting protein is CASSQEIRDEQYF.